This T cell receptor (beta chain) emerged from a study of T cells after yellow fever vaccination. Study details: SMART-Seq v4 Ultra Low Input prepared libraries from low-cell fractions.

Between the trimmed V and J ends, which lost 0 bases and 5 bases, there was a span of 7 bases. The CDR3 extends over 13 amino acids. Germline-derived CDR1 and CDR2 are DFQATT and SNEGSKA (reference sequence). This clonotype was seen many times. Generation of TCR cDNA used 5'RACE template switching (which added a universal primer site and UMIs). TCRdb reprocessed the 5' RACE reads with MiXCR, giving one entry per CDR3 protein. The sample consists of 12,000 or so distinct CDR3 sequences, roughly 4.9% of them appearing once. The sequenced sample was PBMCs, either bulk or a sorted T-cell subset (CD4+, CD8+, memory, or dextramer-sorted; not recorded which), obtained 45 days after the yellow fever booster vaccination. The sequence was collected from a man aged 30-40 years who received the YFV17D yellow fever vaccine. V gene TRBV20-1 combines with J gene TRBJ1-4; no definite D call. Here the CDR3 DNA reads TGCAGTGCTAGAGACCGGTTCAATGAAAAACTGTTTTTT. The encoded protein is CSARDRFNEKLFF.